The rows below give T cell receptor beta chains drawn from one sample of a study of blood T cell repertoires in COVID-19. TCRdb keeps only in-frame clones here, not all; method: immunoSEQ multiplex PCR. The sample consists of roughly 150,000 clones, about nine tenths of them appearing once. Sequenced: peripheral blood. All receptors come from a man younger than 30 with COVID-19, enrolled during active disease. The CDR3 runs from the conserved cysteine through the conserved F or W. D genes are given only for firm matches. The size entry is marked missing in some rows and otherwise reads once, few, many or a size class.

clone size,J gene,D gene,V gene,CDR3 protein,CDR3 DNA
NA,TRBJ1-3,NA,TRBV5-6,CASSLGGGSGNTIYF,TGTGCCAGCAGCTTGGGAGGGGGCTCTGGAAACACCATATATTTT
NA,TRBJ1-2,NA,TRBV19,CASSTTTDSAYGYTF,TGTGCCAGTAGTACTACCACGGACAGCGCCTATGGCTACACCTTC
once,TRBJ2-7,TRBD1,TRBV2,CASSPRDRSYEQYF,TGTGCCAGCAGTCCTCGGGACAGATCCTACGAGCAGTACTTC
NA,TRBJ1-3,NA,TRBV19,CATSSSPGPGNTIYF,TGTGCCACTTCATCAAGCCCAGGGCCAGGAAACACCATATATTTT
NA,TRBJ2-7,TRBD2,TRBV7-6,CASSSSGVSSYEQYF,TGTGCCAGCAGCTCTAGCGGGGTTAGCTCCTACGAGCAGTACTTC
NA,TRBJ1-5,NA,TRBV28,CASRGGSLTAQHF,TGTGCCAGCAGAGGGGGTAGTTTAACGGCCCAGCATTTT
NA,TRBJ2-7,TRBD1,TRBV9,CASSVGQVSYEQYF,TGTGCCAGCAGCGTCGGACAGGTCTCCTACGAGCAGTACTTC
NA,TRBJ1-1,NA,TRBV13,CASSLVTGMNTEAFF,TGTGCCAGCAGCTTAGTCACGGGAATGAACACTGAAGCTTTCTTT
NA,TRBJ2-7,NA,TRBV7-9,CASSLAGGAGEQYF,TGTGCCAGCAGCTTAGCGGGTGGGGCTGGGGAGCAGTACTTC
NA,TRBJ2-1,TRBD2,TRBV4-3,CASSPGLAGEGRSYNEQFF,TGCGCCAGCAGCCCGGGACTAGCGGGAGAGGGTCGATCCTACAATGAGCAGTTCTTC
NA,TRBJ2-1,TRBD2,TRBV7-2,CASSPRTSGRAVDNEQFF,TGTGCCAGCAGCCCCCGGACTAGCGGGAGGGCCGTTGACAATGAGCAGTTCTTC
NA,TRBJ1-3,NA,TRBV7-9,CASSTQGFLGNTIYF,TGTGCCAGCAGCACACAGGGCTTTTTGGGAAACACCATATATTTT
NA,TRBJ2-3,TRBD2,TRBV7-2,CASSLARGTSGRADTQYF,TGTGCCAGCAGCTTAGCGAGAGGGACTAGCGGGAGGGCCGATACGCAGTATTTT
few,TRBJ1-6,TRBD1,TRBV19,CASSIDRDRASPLHF,TGTGCCAGTAGTATAGATCGGGACAGAGCTTCACCCCTCCACTTT
many,TRBJ2-5,NA,TRBV10-3,CAISDPSQETQYF,TGTGCCATCAGTGACCCGTCCCAAGAGACCCAGTACTTC
NA,TRBJ1-5,NA,TRBV4-3,CASSQELAGYNQPQHF,TGCGCCAGCAGCCAAGAATTGGCAGGGTACAATCAGCCCCAGCATTTT
few,TRBJ2-2,TRBD2,TRBV7-9,CASNRGVTGELFF,TGTGCCAGCAACCGGGGGGTCACCGGGGAGCTGTTTTTT
once,TRBJ2-4,TRBD1,TRBV19,CASNKDRVDIQYF,TGTGCCAGTAATAAGGACAGGGTCGACATTCAGTACTTC
NA,TRBJ1-1,TRBD1,TRBV5-1,CASSMSRTGNTEAFF,TGCGCCAGCAGTATGTCGAGGACAGGGAACACTGAAGCTTTCTTT
NA,TRBJ2-3,NA,TRBV6-5,CASSPQGRGTQYF,TGTGCCAGCAGTCCACAGGGTAGAGGTACGCAGTATTTT
NA,TRBJ2-7,NA,TRBV7-2,CASSLASSYEQYF,TGTGCCAGCAGCTTAGCGAGCTCCTACGAGCAGTACTTC
NA,TRBJ2-5,TRBD2,TRBV5-6,CASSLASGRAEETQYF,TGTGCCAGCAGCTTGGCTAGCGGGAGGGCCGAAGAGACCCAGTACTTC
once,TRBJ2-7,TRBD1,TRBV7-8,CASSLVSGTGGIGYEQYF,TGTGCCAGCAGCTTAGTGTCCGGGACAGGGGGCATTGGGTACGAGCAGTACTTC
NA,TRBJ2-7,TRBD1,TRBV3-1/TRBV3-2,CASSQHLLPGQGAREQYF,TGTGCCAGCAGCCAACACCTCCTACCGGGACAGGGGGCGAGGGAGCAGTACTTC
NA,TRBJ2-1,NA,TRBV29-1,CSVGAVREDNEQFF,TGCAGCGTCGGGGCGGTGAGGGAGGACAATGAGCAGTTCTTC
NA,TRBJ1-5,NA,TRBV28,CATRTVNQPQHF,TGTGCCACGCGGACAGTGAATCAGCCCCAGCATTTT
NA,TRBJ2-7,NA,TRBV7-2,CASSFSTLSYEQYF,TGTGCCAGCAGCTTTAGCACCCTCTCCTACGAGCAGTACTTC
few,TRBJ1-6,NA,TRBV18,CASSPPRVNSPLHF,TGTGCCAGCTCACCACCGAGGGTGAATTCACCCCTCCACTTT
once,TRBJ2-7,TRBD2,TRBV27,CASSLGGLAGSEQYF,TGTGCCAGCAGTTTAGGGGGACTAGCGGGATCCGAGCAGTACTTC
NA,TRBJ2-3,TRBD2,TRBV3-1/TRBV3-2,CASSQDYREGRDTQYF,TGTGCCAGCAGCCAAGATTACCGGGAGGGCCGAGATACGCAGTATTTT
NA,TRBJ2-7,TRBD2,TRBV4-3,CASSQDSGGYGEQYF,TGCGCCAGCAGCCAAGATTCGGGGGGGTATGGCGAGCAGTACTTC
NA,TRBJ2-3,NA,TRBV27,CASTWRVSGSYTDTQYF,TGTGCCAGCACCTGGAGGGTCAGCGGGTCATACACAGATACGCAGTATTTT
few,TRBJ1-4,TRBD1,TRBV3-1/TRBV3-2,CASSQWGTESEKLLF,TGTGCCAGCAGCCAATGGGGGACAGAAAGTGAAAAACTGCTTTTT